This T cell receptor beta chain was documented in a study of blood T cell repertoires in COVID-19. Across the whole study: Spain, Italy and the United States supplied samples that represented acute and convalescent COVID-19.

Under the authors' procedure: Researchers report that nucleated cell counts were estimated from reference gene primer amplification. The data were produced by immunoSEQ multiplex PCR, yet TCRdb's version contains in-frame clones alone and is incomplete. Clone size and V and J calls were adopted from that table, with D and trimming inferred from the DNA. The top ten clones hold less than 5% of a sample with some 270,000 clones, 85% to 90% of them seen once. Germline V gene lookup returns CDR1 SGHTA and CDR2 FQGNSA. Trimming removed 3 bases from V and 2 bases from J; junction bases left unmatched: 4. The CDR3 extends over 14 amino acids.

The sequence came from a woman aged 40 to 50 who had recovered from COVID-19. This chain joins TRBV7-2 and TRBJ2-7; 7 positions match TRBD1. The sequencing input was peripheral blood. The DNA for the CDR3 is TGTGCCAGCAGCTTGCAGGGGGTGGCCTACGAGCAGTACGTC. This translates into CASSLQGVAYEQYV.